The 6 T cell receptor beta chains below all came from one sample that was sequenced in a study of Graves' ophthalmopathy and Graves' hyperthyroidism. Transcripts of RNA were the source for amplifying TCR beta CDR3 regions. HTBI primers primed a first-round RT-PCR, and a second-round multiplex PCR followed. MiXCR, applied by TCRdb to the multiplex PCR reads, yields one record per CDR3 protein. The data contain over a million distinct CDR3 sequences, roughly two fifths of them singletons. Sample: peripheral blood or thyroid tissue (not recorded which). The source of these receptors is an adult man with Graves' hyperthyroidism.

The chain joins TRBV25-1 to TRBJ2-5; 9 positions agree with TRBD2. CDR3 length: 16 residues. The ends lost 6 bases at V and 5 bases at J; junction bases unmatched: 13. Per germline, CDR1 MGHDK and CDR2 SYGVNS. In DNA form, the CDR3 reads TGTGCCAGCAGCCAAGAGGCGGGGGGGCAGGGGGAGACCCAGTACTTC. Its protein product is CASSQEAGGQGETQYF.

V is TRBV15 and J is TRBJ1-5, with D possibly TRBD1 on 6 matching bases. CDR1 is LNHNV and CDR2 is YYDKDF in the germline V gene (reference sequence). The CDR3 sequence is 17 residues long. V was shortened by 3 bases and J by 0 bases, with 15 bases between the two germline ends. As DNA, the CDR3 is TGTGCCACCAGCAGGAAACTAGGACAGATTAGCAATCAGCCCCAGCATTTT. This codes for CATSRKLGQISNQPQHF.

In this sample, this clonotype turned up a few times. The chain links TRBV6-6 to TRBJ2-2; possibly TRBD1 for D (6 bases). V lost 5 bases, J lost 4 bases, and 11 bases lay in between. From germline, CDR1 is MNHNY and CDR2 SVGAGI (reference sequence). The CDR3 runs 14 residues. CDR3 bases: TGTGCCAGCAGTAGGGACAAGTTCACCGGGGAGCTGTTTTTT. Translation gives CASSRDKFTGELFF.

This clonotype was counted at least ten times. V gene TRBV19 combines with J gene TRBJ2-5; the D gene is possibly TRBD2 (6 bases). CDR1 and CDR2 from the germline V gene are LNHDA and SQIVND (reference sequence). Trimming stripped 3 bases from V and 0 bases from J, with 14 bases between. The length of the CDR3 is 16 residues. The CDR3 bases are TGTGCCAGTAGTATTGGGAGGAGGCAGAACCAAGAGACCCAGTACTTC. Translation gives CASSIGRRQNQETQYF.

Ten or more counts support this clonotype. The chain uses TRBV10-3 and TRBJ2-7; 14 bases fit TRBD2. The CDR3 runs 16 residues. The germline CDR1 and CDR2 sequences are ENHRY and SYGVKD. V was clipped by 4 bases and J by 0 bases; unmatched bases: 2. CDR3 sequence (DNA): TGTGCCATCAGTGGACTAGCGGGAGGGTCCTCCTACGAGCAGTACTTC. Encoded protein: CAISGLAGGSSYEQYF.

This clonotype was seen ten or more times. This chain joins TRBV19 and TRBJ2-2; perhaps D is TRBD1 or TRBD2 (5 bases each). Per the germline V gene, CDR1 is LNHDA and CDR2 is SQIVND (reference sequence). This CDR3 spans 19 amino acids. V was cut by 5 bases and J by 1 base, with 23 bases left in between. Written as DNA, the CDR3 is TGTGCCAGTAGTGCCCACCGGGACGAGGGTACGATGAACACCGGGGAGCTGTTTTTT. Translating it yields CASSAHRDEGTMNTGELFF.